This T cell receptor beta chain was sequenced in a study of cytomegalovirus exposure and HLA in healthy donors. About the study: Earlier, fewer than 130 million unique TCR beta sequences were recovered from 170 million or so T cells by an analysis. Early on, a data release was issued that held 80 million to 90 million unique TCRs from HLA-typed donors.

CDR1 and CDR2 from the germline V gene are SGHNT and YYREEE (reference sequence). There are 15 residues in the CDR3. With 4 bases clipped from V and 4 bases from J, the junction kept 8 bases outside the gene matches. Study outcomes and limitations: Three chains tied to CMV proved CMV antigen-specific in vitro. No immune exposure information besides CMV serostatus was available.

Worth noting for this clone: The target antigen is unknown.

A multiplex PCR was run with 60 Vbeta primers and 13 Jbeta primers. The data were produced by immunoSEQ multiplex PCR, yet TCRdb's version contains in-frame clones alone and is incomplete. Of around 130,000 clones listed, 70% to 85% are singletons. The genes are TRBV5-4 and TRBJ2-3; TRBD2 matches 8 bases. Sequencing was carried out using PBMCs. The TCR sequence derives from a man aged 18-30 years in good health and CMV-seropositive. CDR3 region: CASSQPAGGADTQYF. CDR3 bases: TGTGCCAGCAGCCAACCTGCGGGGGGTGCAGATACGCAGTATTTT.